Each of the 2 T cell receptor beta chains below was sequenced from the same sample in a study of CD8 T cells in Susac syndrome. When the RNA was reverse transcribed, random hexamers were used with an input of roughly 0.5 to 1 ug. One entry per CDR3 protein results from TCRdb running MiXCR on the immunoSEQ multiplex PCR reads. The table lists about 200,000 distinct CDR3 sequences, 90% to 95% of them singletons. What was sequenced was CD4+ T cells from PBMCs. These receptors all come from a human donor in good health.

This clonotype was detected only once. The rearrangement joins TRBV2 to TRBJ2-5; D possibly corresponds to TRBD2 (6 bases). Germline assignment: CDR1 SNHLY and CDR2 FYNNEI. The CDR3 runs to 13 residues. Between the trimmed V and J ends, which lost 6 bases and 5 bases, there was a span of 13 bases. The CDR3 region is CASRAGTDETQYF. The CDR3 nucleotides read TGTGCCAGCAGAGCCGGGACTGATGAGACCCAGTACTTC. The variable domain in full, completed from reference TRBV2 and TRBJ2-5, reads EPEVTQTPSHQVTQMGQEVILRCVPISNHLYFYWYRQILGQKVEFLVSFYNNEISEKSEIFDDQFSVERPDGSNFTLKIRSTKLEDSAMYFCASRAGTDETQYFGPGTRLLVL.

V and J are TRBV7-3 and TRBJ2-1, with D tentatively TRBD2 (5 bases). The germline gives CDR1 SGHTA, CDR2 FQGTGA. V was trimmed by 3 bases and J by 4 bases, leaving 22 bases between them. CDR3 size: 18 residues. The DNA for the CDR3 is TGTGCCAGCAGCTTTGGGGAGAATCCAGTCCGGCCTTACAATGAGCAGTTCTTC. Translated: CASSFGENPVRPYNEQFF.